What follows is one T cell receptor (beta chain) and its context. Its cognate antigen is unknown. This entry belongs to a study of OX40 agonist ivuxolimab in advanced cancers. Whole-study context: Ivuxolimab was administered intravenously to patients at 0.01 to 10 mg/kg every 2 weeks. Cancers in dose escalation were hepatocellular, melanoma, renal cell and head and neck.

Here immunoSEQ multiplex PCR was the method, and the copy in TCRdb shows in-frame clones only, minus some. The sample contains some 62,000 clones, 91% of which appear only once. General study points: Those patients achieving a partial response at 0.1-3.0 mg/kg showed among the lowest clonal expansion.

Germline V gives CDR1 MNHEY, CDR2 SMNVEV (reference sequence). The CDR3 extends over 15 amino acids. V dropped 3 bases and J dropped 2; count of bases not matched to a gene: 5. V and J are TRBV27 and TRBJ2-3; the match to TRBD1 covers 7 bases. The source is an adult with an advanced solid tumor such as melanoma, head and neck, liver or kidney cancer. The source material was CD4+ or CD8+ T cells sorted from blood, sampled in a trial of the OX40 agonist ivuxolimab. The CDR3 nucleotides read TGTGCCAGCAGTTTTGGGACAGCGTTCACAGATACGCAGTATTTT. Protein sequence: CASSFGTAFTDTQYF.